Listed below are T cell receptor beta chains from one sample, sequenced in a study of T cell responses to AZD1222 COVID-19 vaccine. Clones were sequenced by immunoSEQ multiplex PCR, and TCRdb holds only the in-frame ones, with some missing. Among 90,000 to 150,000 clones, approximately 90% were seen once, and the ten largest hold roughly 4%. Sequencing used peripheral blood, obtained on day 0 of AZD1222 vaccination. These receptors were obtained from an adult in good health. The CDR3 runs from the conserved cysteine through the conserved F or W. D genes are given only for firm matches. Clone size is stated in some rows and not others, as once, few, many or a class when expanded.

TRBV13	.	TRBJ1-6	.	CASSLIRGEAPLHF	TGTGCCAGCAGCTTAATACGGGGGGAGGCACCCCTCCACTTT
TRBV7-9	.	TRBJ1-3	.	CASSEQGSGNTIYF	TGTGCCAGCAGCGAGCAAGGCTCTGGAAACACCATATATTTT
TRBV7-8	.	TRBJ2-1	.	CASSLIFRAAANEQFF	TGTGCCAGCAGCTTAATTTTCCGAGCGGCCGCAAATGAGCAGTTCTTC
TRBV9	.	TRBJ1-2	.	CASSVGTEPWEDGYTF	TGTGCCAGCAGCGTAGGAACAGAACCCTGGGAGGATGGCTACACCTTC
TRBV2	TRBD2	TRBJ2-1	.	CASSEETSGGQEDNEQFF	TGTGCCAGCAGTGAAGAAACTAGCGGGGGGCAAGAGGACAATGAGCAGTTCTTC
TRBV10-3	.	TRBJ2-3	.	CAISFDLGGSSTQYF	TGTGCCATCAGCTTCGACCTGGGGGGAAGTAGTACGCAGTATTTT
TRBV7-3	TRBD2	TRBJ2-1	.	CASSLGLAYNNEQFF	TGTGCCAGCAGCTTGGGACTAGCCTATAACAATGAGCAGTTCTTC
TRBV10-3	TRBD2	TRBJ2-1	once	CAISDLAGDGFF	TGTGCCATCAGTGACCTAGCGGGGGACGGGTTCTTC
TRBV5-4	.	TRBJ1-4	.	CASSLPGREGEKLFF	TGTGCCAGCAGCCTTCCGGGCCGAGAGGGTGAAAAACTGTTTTTT
TRBV15	TRBD1	TRBJ1-3	.	CATSRPGQGNAGNTIYF	TGTGCCACCAGCAGACCGGGACAGGGAAACGCTGGAAACACCATATATTTT
TRBV12-3/TRBV12-4	.	TRBJ2-2	.	CASSQAEPGELFF	TGTGCCAGCAGCCAAGCAGAGCCCGGGGAGCTGTTTTTT
TRBV14	.	TRBJ1-2	once	CASSQRQGVGYTF	TGTGCCAGCAGCCAGCGTCAGGGAGTTGGCTACACCTTC
TRBV5-1	TRBD1	TRBJ2-7	.	CASSGGQNNPYEQYF	TGCGCCAGCAGCGGGGGACAGAACAACCCCTACGAGCAGTACTTC
TRBV11-2	.	TRBJ2-3	.	CASSSQAGTAQYF	TGTGCCAGCAGCAGTCAAGCCGGGACTGCGCAGTATTTT
TRBV6-2/TRBV6-3	.	TRBJ1-6	.	CASSYGVWNSPLHF	TGTGCCAGCAGTTACGGGGTCTGGAATTCACCCCTCCACTTT
TRBV2	.	TRBJ1-4	medium-sized	CAIPRDEKLFF	TGTGCCATCCCGAGGGACGAAAAACTGTTTTTT
TRBV5-1	.	TRBJ2-6	.	CASSIQEGYSGANVLTF	TGCGCCAGCAGCATACAGGAGGGGTACTCTGGGGCCAACGTCCTGACTTTC
TRBV12-3/TRBV12-4	.	TRBJ2-3	.	CASSLGAIPQYF	TGTGCCAGCAGTTTGGGCGCGATTCCGCAGTATTTT
TRBV5-1	.	TRBJ2-3	.	CASSWTGTRASTDTQYF	TGCGCCAGCAGCTGGACCGGGACCCGGGCTAGCACAGATACGCAGTATTTT
TRBV11-3	TRBD1	TRBJ1-4	.	CASSHGTGPEKLFF	TGTGCCAGCAGCCACGGGACAGGGCCTGAAAAACTGTTTTTT
TRBV9	.	TRBJ1-1	.	CASSVAGGGVDTEAFF	TGTGCCAGCAGCGTAGCGGGCGGAGGGGTAGACACTGAAGCTTTCTTT
TRBV5-1	TRBD1	TRBJ1-1	once	CASSFRTGGAEAFF	TGCGCCAGCAGCTTCCGAACAGGGGGCGCTGAAGCTTTCTTT
TRBV19	.	TRBJ1-2	.	CASSMFDGYTF	TGTGCCAGTAGTATGTTTGATGGCTACACCTTC
TRBV27	TRBD1	TRBJ2-5	.	CASSLSLQGAGTQYF	TGTGCCAGCAGTTTATCACTCCAGGGGGCGGGGACCCAGTACTTC
TRBV6-5	.	TRBJ1-1	few	CASSPASVVREAFF	TGTGCCAGCAGCCCGGCGAGCGTTGTCAGGGAAGCTTTCTTT
TRBV7-9	TRBD2	TRBJ2-2	few	CASSLALAGGTGELFF	TGTGCCAGCAGCTTAGCCCTAGCGGGGGGCACCGGGGAGCTGTTTTTT
TRBV5-4	TRBD2	TRBJ2-7	.	CASSSGLAGTYEQYF	TGTGCCAGCAGCTCAGGACTAGCGGGGACCTACGAGCAGTACTTC
TRBV2	.	TRBJ1-3	once	CASSDELMLGNTIYF	TGTGCCAGCAGTGATGAACTGATGCTGGGAAACACCATATATTTT
TRBV7-2	.	TRBJ1-2	.	CASSLGMDTALGYGYTF	TGTGCCAGCAGCTTAGGGATGGACACAGCATTGGGCTATGGCTACACCTTC
TRBV28	.	TRBJ1-4	once	CASSLSQGGREKLFF	TGTGCCAGCAGTTTATCGCAGGGTGGTCGAGAAAAACTGTTTTTT
TRBV4-2	.	TRBJ1-5	.	CASSQGSTYNNQPQHF	TGTGCCAGCAGCCAAGGGTCGACGTACAACAATCAGCCCCAGCATTTT
TRBV27	TRBD2	TRBJ2-1	.	CASSQTSGGMNEQFF	TGTGCCAGCAGTCAGACTAGCGGGGGGATGAATGAGCAGTTCTTC
TRBV13	.	TRBJ1-6	.	CASSTTESGMYSPLHF	TGTGCCAGCAGCACGACAGAGAGCGGAATGTATTCACCCCTCCACTTT
TRBV29-1	.	TRBJ1-4	.	CSVTGGEKLFF	TGCAGCGTTACGGGTGGCGAAAAACTGTTTTTT
TRBV7-3	.	TRBJ2-1	.	CASSLTDGRYNEQFF	TGTGCCAGCAGCTTAACTGACGGCAGGTACAATGAGCAGTTCTTC
TRBV11-2	.	TRBJ1-2	once	CASSLVEGYGYTF	TGTGCCAGCAGCTTGGTTGAGGGCTATGGCTACACCTTC
TRBV5-6	.	TRBJ1-6	.	CASSILTADNSPLHF	TGTGCCAGCAGTATCCTGACCGCTGATAATTCACCCCTCCACTTT
TRBV6-2/TRBV6-3	.	TRBJ2-7	.	CASSYLGDGAYEQYF	TGTGCCAGCAGTTACTTAGGGGACGGAGCCTACGAGCAGTACTTC
TRBV7-6	TRBD2	TRBJ2-7	.	CASSYGLAGETYEQYF	TGTGCCAGCAGCTACGGTCTAGCGGGGGAAACCTACGAGCAGTACTTC
TRBV5-1	TRBD1	TRBJ1-2	.	CASSKGPQGPPYGYTF	TGCGCCAGCAGCAAAGGACCACAGGGGCCGCCCTATGGCTACACCTTC
TRBV18	.	TRBJ1-1	.	CASSPRSSLNTEAFF	TGTGCCAGCTCACCAAGGAGCTCTCTGAACACTGAAGCTTTCTTT
TRBV7-9	.	TRBJ1-1	.	CASSLEGFTEAFF	TGTGCCAGCAGCTTGGAAGGGTTCACTGAAGCTTTCTTT
TRBV10-3	TRBD1	TRBJ1-2	.	CAISERTGGASVVYGYTF	TGTGCCATCAGTGAGAGGACAGGGGGCGCATCTGTAGTTTATGGCTACACCTTC
TRBV5-8	.	TRBJ1-5	.	CASSLARGSLGNQPQHF	TGTGCCAGCAGCTTGGCGAGGGGGAGCCTGGGGAATCAGCCCCAGCATTTT
TRBV11-2	.	TRBJ1-3	.	CASSYGNTIYF	TGTGCCAGCAGCTACGGAAACACCATATATTTT
TRBV19	TRBD1	TRBJ1-3	.	CASSNRDSSISSGNTIYF	TGTGCCAGTAGTAACCGGGACAGCTCAATAAGCTCTGGAAACACCATATATTTT
TRBV10-3	.	TRBJ2-3	.	CAISESTDTQYF	TGTGCCATCAGTGAGTCCACAGATACGCAGTATTTT
TRBV9	.	TRBJ2-1	.	CASSVGPPEGYNEQFF	TGTGCCAGCAGCGTAGGGCCCCCCGAGGGGTACAATGAGCAGTTCTTC
TRBV20-1	.	TRBJ1-1	.	CSTSPENTEAFF	TGCAGTACTAGTCCCGAGAACACTGAAGCTTTCTTT
TRBV7-9	.	TRBJ2-7	.	CASSLSGWNEQYF	TGTGCCAGCAGCCTATCAGGGTGGAACGAGCAGTACTTC
TRBV5-4	.	TRBJ1-1	.	CASSLPLMNTEAFF	TGTGCCAGCAGCTTGCCGCTCATGAACACTGAAGCTTTCTTT
TRBV27	TRBD2	TRBJ2-2	.	CASSLSSGGAAGELFF	TGTGCCAGCAGTTTATCTAGCGGGGGGGCCGCCGGGGAGCTGTTTTTT